This TCR beta chain is drawn from a study of blood T cell repertoires in COVID-19. Study-level background: In each case, the material was cDNA or gDNA derived from T cells, B-cell-depleted T cells, or PBMCs.

Authors' processing steps: Estimation of nucleated cell counts relied on the amplification of reference gene primers. Sequencing was performed with immunoSEQ multiplex PCR; in TCRdb, only in-frame clones are kept and a portion is missing. The D gene and trimming were derived from the DNA, and the V and J assignments and clone size from that table. This sample has under 20,000 clones, with 89% found just once. The CDR3 extends over 15 amino acids. Germline V lookup: CDR1 SGHRS, CDR2 YFSETQ. Losses at the gene ends were 4 bases for V and 1 base for J; bases not matched to a gene: 7. The receptor was derived from a human donor in a cohort sampled during active COVID-19. The chain combines TRBV5-1 with TRBJ1-2, with 7 bases fitting TRBD1. Source material: peripheral blood. As DNA, the CDR3 is TGCGCCAGCAGCGGCACCGGGACAGTTAACTATGGCTACACCTTC. Translating gives CASSGTGTVNYGYTF.